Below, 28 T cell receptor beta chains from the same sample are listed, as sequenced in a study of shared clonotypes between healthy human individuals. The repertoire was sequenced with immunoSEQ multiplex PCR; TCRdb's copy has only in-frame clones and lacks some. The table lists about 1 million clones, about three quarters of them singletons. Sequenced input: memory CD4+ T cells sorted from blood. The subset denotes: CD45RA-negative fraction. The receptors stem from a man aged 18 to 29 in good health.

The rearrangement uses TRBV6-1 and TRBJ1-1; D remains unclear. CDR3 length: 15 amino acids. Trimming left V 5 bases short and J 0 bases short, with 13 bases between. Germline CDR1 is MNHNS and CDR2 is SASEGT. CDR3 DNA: TGTGCCAGCAGTCAACAAGCAGTCATGAACACTGAAGCTTTCTTT. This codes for CASSQQAVMNTEAFF.

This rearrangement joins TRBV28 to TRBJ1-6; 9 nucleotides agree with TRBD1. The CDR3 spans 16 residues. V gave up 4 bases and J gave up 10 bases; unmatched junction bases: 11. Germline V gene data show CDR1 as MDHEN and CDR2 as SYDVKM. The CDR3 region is CASSSNRDRVVSPLHF. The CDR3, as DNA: TGTGCCAGCAGTTCCAATCGGGACAGGGTCGTCTCACCCCTCCACTTT. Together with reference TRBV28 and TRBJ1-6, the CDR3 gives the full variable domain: DVKVTQSSRYLVKRTGEKVFLECVQDMDHENMFWYRQDPGLGLRLIYFSYDVKMKEKGDIPEGYSVSREKKERFSLILESASTNQTSMYLCASSSNRDRVVSPLHFGNGTRLTVT.

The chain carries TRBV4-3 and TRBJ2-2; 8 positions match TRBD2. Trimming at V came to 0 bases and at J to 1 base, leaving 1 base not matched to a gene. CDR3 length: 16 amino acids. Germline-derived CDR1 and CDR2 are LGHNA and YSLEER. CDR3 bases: TGCGCCAGCAGCCAAGAAAGCGGGGGGAACACCGGGGAGCTGTTTTTT. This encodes CASSQESGGNTGELFF.

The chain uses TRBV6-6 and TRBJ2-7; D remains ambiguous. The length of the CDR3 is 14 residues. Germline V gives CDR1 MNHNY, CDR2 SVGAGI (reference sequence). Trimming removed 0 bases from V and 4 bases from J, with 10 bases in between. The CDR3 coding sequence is TGTGCCAGCAGTTACTCGGGTCTTCTATACGAGCAGTACTTC. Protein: CASSYSGLLYEQYF.

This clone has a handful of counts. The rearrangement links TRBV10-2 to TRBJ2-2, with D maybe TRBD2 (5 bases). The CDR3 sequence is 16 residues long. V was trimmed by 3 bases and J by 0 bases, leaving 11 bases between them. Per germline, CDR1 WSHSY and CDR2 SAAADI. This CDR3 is CASSETRPANTGELFF. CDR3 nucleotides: TGCGCCAGCAGTGAAACTAGGCCAGCGAACACCGGGGAGCTGTTTTTT.

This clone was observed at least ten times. CDR3: CASRQGGRTGELFF. The CDR3 region has the DNA TGTGCCAGCAGACAGGGTGGACGCACCGGGGAGCTGTTTTTT. The V gene is TRBV6-6, the J gene TRBJ2-2; TRBD1 might be the D (6 bases). The germline V gene has CDR1 MNHNY and CDR2 SVGAGI (reference sequence). This CDR3 has 14 residues. V lost 6 bases and J 4 bases, leaving 12 bases between the germline ends.

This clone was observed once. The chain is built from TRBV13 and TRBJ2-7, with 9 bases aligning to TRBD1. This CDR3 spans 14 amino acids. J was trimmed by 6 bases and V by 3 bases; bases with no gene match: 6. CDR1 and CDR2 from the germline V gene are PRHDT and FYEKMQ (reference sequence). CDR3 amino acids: CASSLRQGGVEQYF. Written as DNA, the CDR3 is TGTGCCAGCAGCTTGAGACAGGGGGGTGTCGAGCAGTACTTC.

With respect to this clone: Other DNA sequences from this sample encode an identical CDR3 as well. CDR3 DNA: TGCGCCAGCAGCTTGGTAACTAGCGGGATGAATGAGCAGTTCTTC. It encodes CASSLVTSGMNEQFF. This chain joins TRBV5-1 and TRBJ2-1; 10 positions agree with TRBD2. Germline V lookup: CDR1 SGHRS, CDR2 YFSETQ. J was trimmed by 7 bases and V by 0 bases; bases with no gene match: 4. The CDR3 consists of 15 residues.

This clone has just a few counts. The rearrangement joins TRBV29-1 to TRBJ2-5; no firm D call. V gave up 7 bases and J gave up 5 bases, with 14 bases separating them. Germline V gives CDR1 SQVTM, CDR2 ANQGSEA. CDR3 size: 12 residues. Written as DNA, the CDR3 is TGCAGCGCAGGAACCTCATATGAGACCCAGTACTTC. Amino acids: CSAGTSYETQYF. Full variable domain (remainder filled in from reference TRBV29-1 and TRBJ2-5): SAVISQKPSRDICQRGTSLTIQCQVDSQVTMMFWYRQQPGQSLTLIATANQGSEATYESGFVIDKFPISRPNLTFSTLTVSNMSPEDSSIYLCSAGTSYETQYFGPGTRLLVL.

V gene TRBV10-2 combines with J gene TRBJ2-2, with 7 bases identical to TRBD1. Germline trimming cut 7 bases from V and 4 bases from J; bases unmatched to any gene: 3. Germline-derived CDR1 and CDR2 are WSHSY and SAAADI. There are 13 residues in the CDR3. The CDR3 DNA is TGCGCCAGCACCCAGGGGGTCACCGGGGAGCTGTTTTTT. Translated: CASTQGVTGELFF.

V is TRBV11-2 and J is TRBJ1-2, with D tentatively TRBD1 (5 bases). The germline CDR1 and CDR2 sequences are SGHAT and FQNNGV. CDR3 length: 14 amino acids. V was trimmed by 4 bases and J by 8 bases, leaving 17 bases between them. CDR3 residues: CASSSDSGVGGYTF. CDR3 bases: TGTGCCAGCAGCTCTGACAGCGGCGTTGGGGGCTACACCTTC.

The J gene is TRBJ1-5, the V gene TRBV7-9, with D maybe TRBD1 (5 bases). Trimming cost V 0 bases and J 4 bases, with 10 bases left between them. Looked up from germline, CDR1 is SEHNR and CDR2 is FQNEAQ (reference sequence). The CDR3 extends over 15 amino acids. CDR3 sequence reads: CASSLAGAQNQPQHF. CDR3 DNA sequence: TGTGCCAGCAGCTTAGCCGGGGCTCAAAATCAGCCCCAGCATTTT.

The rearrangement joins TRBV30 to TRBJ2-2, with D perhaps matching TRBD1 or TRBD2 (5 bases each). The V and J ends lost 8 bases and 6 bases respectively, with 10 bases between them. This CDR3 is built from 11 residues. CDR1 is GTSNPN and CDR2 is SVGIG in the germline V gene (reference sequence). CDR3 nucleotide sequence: TGTGCCGGTCAGGGACCCGGGGAGCTGTTTTTT. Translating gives CAGQGPGELFF.

The CDR3 here is CASSEVTLSNEKLFF. As DNA, the CDR3 is TGTGCCAGCAGTGAAGTTACACTATCTAATGAAAAACTGTTTTTT. The chain links TRBV25-1 to TRBJ1-4; D gene unclear. Germline V CDR1 and CDR2: MGHDK, SYGVNS. The CDR3 length is 15 residues. V was trimmed by 2 bases and J by 3 bases, leaving 10 bases between them.

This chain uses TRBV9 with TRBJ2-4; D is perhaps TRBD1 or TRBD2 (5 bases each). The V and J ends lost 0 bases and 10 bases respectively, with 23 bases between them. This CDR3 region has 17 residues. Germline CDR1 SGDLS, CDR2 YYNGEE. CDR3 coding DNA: TGTGCCAGCAGCGTAGGGATTATGGTTTCGGGGCGCGTTATTCAGTACTTC. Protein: CASSVGIMVSGRVIQYF.

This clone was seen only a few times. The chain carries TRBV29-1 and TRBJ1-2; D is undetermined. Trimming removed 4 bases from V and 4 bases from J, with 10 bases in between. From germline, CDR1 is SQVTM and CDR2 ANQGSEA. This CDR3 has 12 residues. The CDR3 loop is CSVARESYGYTF. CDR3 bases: TGCAGCGTTGCGCGGGAAAGCTATGGCTACACCTTC.

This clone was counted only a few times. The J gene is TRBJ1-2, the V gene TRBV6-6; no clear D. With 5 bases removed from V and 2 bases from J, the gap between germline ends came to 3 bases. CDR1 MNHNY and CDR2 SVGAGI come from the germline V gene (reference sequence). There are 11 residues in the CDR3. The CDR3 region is CASSQNYGYTF. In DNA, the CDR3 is TGTGCCAGCAGTCAGAACTATGGCTACACCTTC.

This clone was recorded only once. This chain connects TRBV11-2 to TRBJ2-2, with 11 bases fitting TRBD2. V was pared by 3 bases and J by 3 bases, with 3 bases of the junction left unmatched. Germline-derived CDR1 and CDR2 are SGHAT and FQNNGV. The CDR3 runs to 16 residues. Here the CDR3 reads CASSFSGRADTGELFF. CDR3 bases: TGTGCCAGCAGCTTTAGCGGGAGGGCCGACACCGGGGAGCTGTTTTTT.

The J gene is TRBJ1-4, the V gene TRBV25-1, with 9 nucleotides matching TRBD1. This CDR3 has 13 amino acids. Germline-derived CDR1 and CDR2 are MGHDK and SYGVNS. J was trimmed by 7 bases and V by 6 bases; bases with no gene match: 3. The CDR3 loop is CASRDRGSEKLFF. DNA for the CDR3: TGTGCCAGCAGGGACAGGGGATCTGAAAAACTGTTTTTT.

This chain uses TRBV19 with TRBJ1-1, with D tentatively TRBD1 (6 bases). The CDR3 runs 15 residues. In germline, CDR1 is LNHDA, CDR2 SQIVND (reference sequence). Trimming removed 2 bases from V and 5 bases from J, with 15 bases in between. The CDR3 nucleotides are TGTGCCAGTAGTATATTACAGGGACGAGGAACTGAAGCTTTCTTT. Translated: CASSILQGRGTEAFF.

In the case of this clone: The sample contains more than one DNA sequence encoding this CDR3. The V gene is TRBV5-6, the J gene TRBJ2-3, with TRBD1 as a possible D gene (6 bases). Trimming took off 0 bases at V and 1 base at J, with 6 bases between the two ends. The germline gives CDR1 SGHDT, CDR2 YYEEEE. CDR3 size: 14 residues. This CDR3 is CASSLAGGTDTQYF. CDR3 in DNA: TGTGCCAGCAGCTTGGCAGGGGGCACAGATACGCAGTATTTT. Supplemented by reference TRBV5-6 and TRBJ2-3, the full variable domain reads DAGVTQSPTHLIKTRGQQVTLRCSPKSGHDTVSWYQQALGQGPQFIFQYYEEEERQRGNFPDRFSGHQFPNYSSELNVNALLLGDSALYLCASSLAGGTDTQYFGPGTRLTVL.

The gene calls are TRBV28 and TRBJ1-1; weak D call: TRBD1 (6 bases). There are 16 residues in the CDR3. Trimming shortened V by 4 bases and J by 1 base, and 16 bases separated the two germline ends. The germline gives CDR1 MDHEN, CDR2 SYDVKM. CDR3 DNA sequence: TGTGCCAGCAGTTCTCCCTCGCTGACAGGGAACACTGAAGCTTTCTTT. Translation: CASSSPSLTGNTEAFF. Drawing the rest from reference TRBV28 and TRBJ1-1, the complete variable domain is DVKVTQSSRYLVKRTGEKVFLECVQDMDHENMFWYRQDPGLGLRLIYFSYDVKMKEKGDIPEGYSVSREKKERFSLILESASTNQTSMYLCASSSPSLTGNTEAFFGQGTRLTVV.

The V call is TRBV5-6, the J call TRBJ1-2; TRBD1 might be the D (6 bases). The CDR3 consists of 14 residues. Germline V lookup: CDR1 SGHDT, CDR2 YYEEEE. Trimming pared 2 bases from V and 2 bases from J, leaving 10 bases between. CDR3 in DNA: TGTGCCAGCAGCTTTTTGGGGGCAAACTATGGCTACACCTTC. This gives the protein CASSFLGANYGYTF.

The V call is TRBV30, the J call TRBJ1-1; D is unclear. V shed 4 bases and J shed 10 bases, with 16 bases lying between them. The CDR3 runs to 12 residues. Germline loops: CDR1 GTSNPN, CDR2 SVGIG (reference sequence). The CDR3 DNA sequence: TGTGCCTGGAATCCGATAGTTACCGTAGCTTTCTTT. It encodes CAWNPIVTVAFF.

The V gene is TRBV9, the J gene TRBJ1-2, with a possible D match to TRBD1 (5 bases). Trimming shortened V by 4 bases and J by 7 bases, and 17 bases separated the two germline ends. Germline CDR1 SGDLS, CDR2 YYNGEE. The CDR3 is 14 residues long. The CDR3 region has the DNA TGTGCCAGCAGCAACCGGGACCTTACTGGTGGCTACACCTTC. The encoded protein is CASSNRDLTGGYTF.

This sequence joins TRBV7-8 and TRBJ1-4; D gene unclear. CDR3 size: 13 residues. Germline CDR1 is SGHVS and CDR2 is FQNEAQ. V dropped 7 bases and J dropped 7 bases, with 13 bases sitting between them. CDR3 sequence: CASTRSEGEKLFF. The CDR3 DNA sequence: TGTGCCAGCACCAGATCGGAGGGTGAAAAACTGTTTTTT. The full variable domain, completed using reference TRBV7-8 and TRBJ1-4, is GAGVSQSPRYKVAKRGQDVALRCDPISGHVSLFWYQQALGQGPEFLTYFQNEAQLDKSGLPSDRFFAERPEGSVSTLKIQRTQQEDSAVYLCASTRSEGEKLFFGSGTQLSVL.

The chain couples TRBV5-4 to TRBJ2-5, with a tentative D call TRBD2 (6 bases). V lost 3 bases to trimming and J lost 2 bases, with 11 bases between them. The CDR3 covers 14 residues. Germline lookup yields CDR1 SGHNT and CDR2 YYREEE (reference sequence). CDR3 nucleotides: TGTGCCAGCAGCTCGGGAAGCGGGCAAGAGACCCAGTACTTC. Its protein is CASSSGSGQETQYF.

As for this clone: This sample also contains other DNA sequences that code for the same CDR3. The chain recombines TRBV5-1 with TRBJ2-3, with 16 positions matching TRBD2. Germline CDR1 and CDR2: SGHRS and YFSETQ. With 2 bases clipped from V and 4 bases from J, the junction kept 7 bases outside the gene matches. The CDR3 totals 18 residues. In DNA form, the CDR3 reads TGCGCCAGCAGCTTCGGGACTAGCGGGAGGGCCGGTTCAGATACGCAGTATTTT. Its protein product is CASSFGTSGRAGSDTQYF.